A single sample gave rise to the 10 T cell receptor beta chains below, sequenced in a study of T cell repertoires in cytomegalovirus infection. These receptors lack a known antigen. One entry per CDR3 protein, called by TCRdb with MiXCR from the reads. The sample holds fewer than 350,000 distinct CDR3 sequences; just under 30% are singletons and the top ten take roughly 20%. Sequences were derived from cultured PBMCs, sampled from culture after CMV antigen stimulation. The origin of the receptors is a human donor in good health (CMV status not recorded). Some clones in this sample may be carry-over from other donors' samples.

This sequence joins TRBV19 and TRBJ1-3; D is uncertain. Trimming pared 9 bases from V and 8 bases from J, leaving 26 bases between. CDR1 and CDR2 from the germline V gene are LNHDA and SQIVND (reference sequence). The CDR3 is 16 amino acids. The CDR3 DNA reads TGTGCCAGCACTACCGCCGGGTCCTACAAAGGAGACACCATATATTTT. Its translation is CASTTAGSYKGDTIYF.

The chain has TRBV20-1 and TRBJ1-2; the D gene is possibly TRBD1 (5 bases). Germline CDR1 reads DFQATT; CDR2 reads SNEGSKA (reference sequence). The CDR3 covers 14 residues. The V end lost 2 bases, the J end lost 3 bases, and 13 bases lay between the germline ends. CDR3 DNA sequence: TGCAGTGCTAGACCCAGGGATGGTGACTATGGCTACACCTTC. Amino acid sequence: CSARPRDGDYGYTF.

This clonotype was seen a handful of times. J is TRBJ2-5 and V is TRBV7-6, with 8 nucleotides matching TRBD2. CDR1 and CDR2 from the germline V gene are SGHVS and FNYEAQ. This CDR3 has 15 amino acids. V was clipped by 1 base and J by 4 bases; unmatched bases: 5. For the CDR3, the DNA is TGTGCCAGCAGCTTAGTCGCGGGAGGAGCAGAGACCCAGTACTTC. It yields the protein CASSLVAGGAETQYF.

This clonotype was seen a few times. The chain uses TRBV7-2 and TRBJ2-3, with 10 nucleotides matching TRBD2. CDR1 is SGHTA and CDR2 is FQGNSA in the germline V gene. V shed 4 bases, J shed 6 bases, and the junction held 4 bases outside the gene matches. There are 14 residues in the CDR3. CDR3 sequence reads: CASSSGLAPDTQYF. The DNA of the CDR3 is TGTGCCAGCAGCTCGGGACTAGCGCCCGATACGCAGTATTTT.

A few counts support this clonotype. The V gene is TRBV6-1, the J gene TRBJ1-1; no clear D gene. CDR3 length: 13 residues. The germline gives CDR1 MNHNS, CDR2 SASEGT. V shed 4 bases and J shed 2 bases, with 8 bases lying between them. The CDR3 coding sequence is TGTGCCAGCAGTGTATCTTATAACACTGAAGCTTTCTTT. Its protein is CASSVSYNTEAFF.

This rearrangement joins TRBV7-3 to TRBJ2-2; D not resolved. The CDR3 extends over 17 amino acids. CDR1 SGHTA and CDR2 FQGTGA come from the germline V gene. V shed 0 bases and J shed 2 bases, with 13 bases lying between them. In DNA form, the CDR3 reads TGTGCCAGCAGCTTAACGGAGTCTGGACCCAACACCGGGGAGCTGTTTTTT. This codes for CASSLTESGPNTGELFF. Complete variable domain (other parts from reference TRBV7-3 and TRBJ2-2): GAGVSQTPSNKVTEKGKYVELRCDPISGHTALYWYRQSLGQGPEFLIYFQGTGAADDSGLPNDRFFAVRPEGSVSTLKIQRTERGDSAVYLCASSLTESGPNTGELFFGEGSRLTVL.

CDR3 region: CASSLSGYETQYF. CDR3 in DNA: TGTGCCAGCAGCTTATCCGGGTACGAGACCCAGTACTTC. The chain has TRBV11-2 and TRBJ2-5; the D is unclear. CDR3 length: 13 residues. V gave up 2 bases and J gave up 5 bases, with 9 bases separating them. Germline CDR1 and CDR2: SGHAT and FQNNGV.

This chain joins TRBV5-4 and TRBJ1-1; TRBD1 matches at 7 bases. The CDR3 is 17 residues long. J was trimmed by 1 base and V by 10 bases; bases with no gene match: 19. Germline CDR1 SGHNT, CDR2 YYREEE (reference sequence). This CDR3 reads CAGHGPRGGTANTEAFF. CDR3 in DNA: TGTGCCGGCCACGGCCCGCGAGGTGGGACAGCGAACACTGAAGCTTTCTTT.

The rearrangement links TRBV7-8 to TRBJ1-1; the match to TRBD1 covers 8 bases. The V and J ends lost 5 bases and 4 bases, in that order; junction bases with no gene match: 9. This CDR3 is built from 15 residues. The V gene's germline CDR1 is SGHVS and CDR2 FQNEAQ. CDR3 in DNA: TGTGCCAGCAGCGAGTTGACAGGGGCGGCCACTGAAGCTTTCTTT. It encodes CASSELTGAATEAFF.

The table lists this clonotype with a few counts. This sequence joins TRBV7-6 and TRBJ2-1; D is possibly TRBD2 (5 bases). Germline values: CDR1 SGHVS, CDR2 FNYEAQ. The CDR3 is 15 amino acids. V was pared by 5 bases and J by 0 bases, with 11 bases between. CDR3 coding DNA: TGTGCCAGCAGCCCCTCGGCGGGCTCCTACAATGAGCAGTTCTTC. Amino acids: CASSPSAGSYNEQFF.